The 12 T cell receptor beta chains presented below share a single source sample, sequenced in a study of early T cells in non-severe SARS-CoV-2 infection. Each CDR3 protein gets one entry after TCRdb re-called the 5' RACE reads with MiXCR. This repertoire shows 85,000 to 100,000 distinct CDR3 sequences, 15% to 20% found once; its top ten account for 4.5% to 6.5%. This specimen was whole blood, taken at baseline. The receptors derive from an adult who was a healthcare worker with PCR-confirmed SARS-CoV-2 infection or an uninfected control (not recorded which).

The CDR3 coding sequence is TGTGCCAGCAGCCAAGGTAGCGGGAGAAGCCACGAGCAGTACTTC. This sequence encodes CASSQGSGRSHEQYF. V and J are TRBV14 and TRBJ2-7, with 9 bases that match TRBD2. The trim removed 1 base at V and 5 bases at J, leaving 6 bases unmatched. Germline V lookup: CDR1 SGHDN, CDR2 FVKESK. CDR3 length equals 15 residues.

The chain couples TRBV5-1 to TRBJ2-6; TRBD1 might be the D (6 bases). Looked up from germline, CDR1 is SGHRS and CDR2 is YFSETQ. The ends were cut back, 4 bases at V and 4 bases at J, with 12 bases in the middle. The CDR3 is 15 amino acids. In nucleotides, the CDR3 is TGCGCCAGCAGCCCCGACAGGTCAGGGGCCAACGTCCTGACTTTC. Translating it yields CASSPDRSGANVLTF.

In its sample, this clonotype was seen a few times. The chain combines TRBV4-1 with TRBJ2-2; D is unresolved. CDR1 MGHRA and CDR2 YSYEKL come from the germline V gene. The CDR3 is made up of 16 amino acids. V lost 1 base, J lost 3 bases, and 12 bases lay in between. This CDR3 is CASSQVPGADTGELFF. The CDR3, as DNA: TGCGCCAGCAGCCAAGTCCCGGGCGCGGACACCGGGGAGCTGTTTTTT.

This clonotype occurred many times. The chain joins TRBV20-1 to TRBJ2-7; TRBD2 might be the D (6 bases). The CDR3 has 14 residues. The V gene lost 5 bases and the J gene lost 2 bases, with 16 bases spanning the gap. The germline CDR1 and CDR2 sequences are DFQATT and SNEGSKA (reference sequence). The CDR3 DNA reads TGCAGTGCTCAAAACCCTAGCGCTACCTACGAGCAGTACTTC. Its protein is CSAQNPSATYEQYF.

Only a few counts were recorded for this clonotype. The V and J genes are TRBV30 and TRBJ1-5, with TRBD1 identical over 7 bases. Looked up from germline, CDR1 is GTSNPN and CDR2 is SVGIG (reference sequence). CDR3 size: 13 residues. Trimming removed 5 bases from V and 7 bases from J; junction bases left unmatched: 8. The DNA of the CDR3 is TGTGCCTGGCAACAGGGGATCCGGCAGCCCCAGCATTTT. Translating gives CAWQQGIRQPQHF.

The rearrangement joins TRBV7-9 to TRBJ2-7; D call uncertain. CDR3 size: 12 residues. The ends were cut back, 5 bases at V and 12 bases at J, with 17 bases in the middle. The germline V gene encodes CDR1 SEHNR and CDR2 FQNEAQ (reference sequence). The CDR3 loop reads CASSATVGIGYF. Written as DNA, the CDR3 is TGTGCCAGCAGCGCGACCGTTGGTATTGGGTACTTC.

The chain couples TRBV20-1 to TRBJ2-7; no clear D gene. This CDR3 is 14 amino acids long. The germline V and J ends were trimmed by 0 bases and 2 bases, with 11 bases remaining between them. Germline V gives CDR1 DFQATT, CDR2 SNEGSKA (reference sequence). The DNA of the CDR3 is TGCAGTGCTAGAGATCTTACAGCCGCCTACGAGCAGTACTTC. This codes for CSARDLTAAYEQYF.

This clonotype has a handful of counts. As DNA, the CDR3 is TGTGCCAGCGCCCGACAGGGCAACTATGGCTACACCTTC. It specifies CASARQGNYGYTF. The chain recombines TRBV27 with TRBJ1-2; 7 bases fit TRBD1. This CDR3 is built from 13 residues. V was pared by 8 bases and J by 2 bases, with 5 bases of the junction left unmatched. CDR1 and CDR2 (germline): MNHEY, SMNVEV (reference sequence).

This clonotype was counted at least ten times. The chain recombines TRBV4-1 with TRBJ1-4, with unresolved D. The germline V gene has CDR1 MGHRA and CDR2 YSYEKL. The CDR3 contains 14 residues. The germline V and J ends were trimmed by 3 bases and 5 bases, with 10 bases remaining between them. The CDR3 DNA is TGCGCCAGCAGCCACCCTGGGGAAAATGAAAAACTGTTTTTT. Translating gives CASSHPGENEKLFF.

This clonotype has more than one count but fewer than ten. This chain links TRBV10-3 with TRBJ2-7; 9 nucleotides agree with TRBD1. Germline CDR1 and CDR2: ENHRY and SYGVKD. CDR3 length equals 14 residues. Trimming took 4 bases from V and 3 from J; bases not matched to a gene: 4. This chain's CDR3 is CAISAGQGSYEQYF. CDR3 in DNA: TGTGCCATCAGTGCCGGACAGGGGAGCTACGAGCAGTACTTC.

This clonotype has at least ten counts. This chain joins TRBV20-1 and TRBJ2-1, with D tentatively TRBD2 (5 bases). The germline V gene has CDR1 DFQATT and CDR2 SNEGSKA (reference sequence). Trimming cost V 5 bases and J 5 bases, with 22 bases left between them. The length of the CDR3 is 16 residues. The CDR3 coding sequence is TGCAGTGCTGAGGGAACACTGGTGATGGCACACAATGAGCAGTTCTTC. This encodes CSAEGTLVMAHNEQFF.

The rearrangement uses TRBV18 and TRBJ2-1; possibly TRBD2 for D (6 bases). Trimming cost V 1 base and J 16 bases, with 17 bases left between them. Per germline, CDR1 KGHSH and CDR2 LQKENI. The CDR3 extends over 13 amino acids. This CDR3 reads CASSPRRESLGFF. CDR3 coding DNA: TGTGCCAGCTCACCACGTCGGGAGTCCCTAGGATTCTTC.